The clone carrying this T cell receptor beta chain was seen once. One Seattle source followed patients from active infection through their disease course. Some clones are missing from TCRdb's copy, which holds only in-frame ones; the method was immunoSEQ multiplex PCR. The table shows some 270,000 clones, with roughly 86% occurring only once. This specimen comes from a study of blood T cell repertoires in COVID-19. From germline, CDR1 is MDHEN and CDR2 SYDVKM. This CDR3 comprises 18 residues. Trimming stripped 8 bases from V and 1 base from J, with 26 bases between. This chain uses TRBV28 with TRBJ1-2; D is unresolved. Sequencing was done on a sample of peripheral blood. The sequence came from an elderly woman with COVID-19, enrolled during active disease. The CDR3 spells CASEPRGPSGHLNYGYTF. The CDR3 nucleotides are TGTGCCAGCGAACCTCGAGGGCCAAGCGGCCATCTTAACTATGGCTACACCTTC.